This entry lists 21 T cell receptor beta chains sequenced from one sample in a study of T cell repertoires in ileal Crohn's disease. Time point described: neoterminal ileum biopsy at postoperative endoscopy, about 6 months after surgery. Measured with immunoSEQ multiplex PCR; TCRdb has only the in-frame clones, and not every one. The repertoire has roughly 5,300 clones, around 75% of them found once; the top ten carry less than 35%. The sequencing sample was made of ileal tissue. The receptor set was obtained from an adult with Crohn's disease.

The CDR3: CASRIASTGARGAFF. CDR3 bases: TGTGCCAGTAGGATTGCCTCCACAGGTGCCAGGGGAGCTTTCTTT. This chain links TRBV19 with TRBJ1-1; D possibly corresponds to TRBD1 (6 bases). CDR1 is LNHDA, CDR2 SQIVND, per germline (reference sequence). This CDR3 is built from 15 residues. The V end lost 6 bases, the J end lost 10 bases, and 24 bases lay between the germline ends.

The chain combines TRBV6-1 with TRBJ2-7; 9 nucleotides line up with TRBD1. The V and J ends lost 5 bases and 1 base, in that order; junction bases with no gene match: 6. Looked up from germline, CDR1 is MNHNS and CDR2 is SASEGT. CDR3 length equals 15 residues. CDR3 bases: TGTGCCAGCAGTAGCCGGACAGGGGCTTCCTACGAGCAGTACTTC. Its protein is CASSSRTGASYEQYF.

This clone is large (0.1 to 1%) by share. The chain employs TRBV14 and TRBJ1-1; 10 bases are shared with TRBD1. From germline, CDR1 is SGHDN and CDR2 FVKESK. The CDR3 is made up of 16 amino acids. Unmatched junction bases numbered 7, after V lost 5 bases and J lost 1 base. The CDR3 region is CASSSGTGAGNTEAFF. The CDR3 DNA reads as TGTGCCAGCAGCAGTGGGACAGGGGCGGGGAACACTGAAGCTTTCTTT.

CDR3 region: CASRLRDLTSGYTF. In DNA form, the CDR3 reads TGTGCCAGCAGACTCCGGGACCTAACGAGTGGCTACACCTTC. J is TRBJ1-2 and V is TRBV2; perhaps TRBD1 as D (5 bases). Trimming removed 6 bases at V and 7 bases at J, with 18 bases between. Germline CDR1 SNHLY, CDR2 FYNNEI. The CDR3 contains 14 residues. The full variable domain, in which reference TRBV2 and TRBJ1-2 provide the parts outside the CDR3, is EPEVTQTPSHQVTQMGQEVILRCVPISNHLYFYWYRQILGQKVEFLVSFYNNEISEKSEIFDDQFSVERPDGSNFTLKIRSTKLEDSAMYFCASRLRDLTSGYTFGSGTRLTVV.

This chain links TRBV18 with TRBJ2-1; D perhaps matches TRBD1 (5 bases). The ends were cut back, 2 bases at V and 2 bases at J, with 10 bases in the middle. CDR1 and CDR2 from the germline V gene are KGHSH and LQKENI. The CDR3 consists of 15 residues. The CDR3 sequence: CASSPGALTYNEQFF. CDR3 nucleotides: TGTGCCAGCTCACCAGGGGCCTTAACCTACAATGAGCAGTTCTTC.

V gene TRBV6-6 combines with J gene TRBJ2-7; no firm D call. V lost 6 bases, J lost 0 bases, and 9 bases lay in between. The germline V gene has CDR1 MNHNY and CDR2 SVGAGI (reference sequence). This CDR3 has 13 residues. The CDR3, as DNA: TGTGCCAGCAGCATACCGAGCTCCTACGAGCAGTACTTC. This translates into CASSIPSSYEQYF.

A word on this clone: The sample carries other DNA sequences with the same CDR3. This chain uses TRBV29-1 with TRBJ2-3; 7 bases match TRBD2. This CDR3 comprises 14 residues. Germline values: CDR1 SQVTM, CDR2 ANQGSEA. The CDR3 region is CSGRLAGTADTQYF. The DNA of the CDR3 is TGCAGTGGCCGACTAGCAGGGACCGCAGATACGCAGTATTTT.

The gene calls are TRBV18 and TRBJ2-1; the match to TRBD2 covers 11 bases. The V segment lost 4 bases and the J segment 5 bases; nucleotides outside the gene matches: 4. There are 15 residues in the CDR3. In germline, CDR1 is KGHSH, CDR2 LQKENI. This chain's CDR3 is CASSRLAGRDNEQFF. CDR3 DNA: TGTGCCAGCTCACGACTAGCGGGGCGGGACAATGAGCAGTTCTTC.

About this clone itself: The junction shows a germline mismatch at one end, possibly a read error. The chain uses TRBV7-2 and TRBJ1-6; tentative D call: TRBD1 (5 bases). The CDR3 spans 15 residues. Germline V CDR1 and CDR2: SGHTA, FQGNSA. This CDR3 is CVSSLDRGDNSPLHF. CDR3 coding DNA: TGTGTCAGCAGCTTAGATAGAGGGGACAATTCACCCCTCCACTTT. Full variable domain (rest looked up from reference TRBV7-2 and TRBJ1-6): GAGVSQSPSNKVTEKGKDVELRCDPISGHTALYWYRQSLGQGLEFLIYFQGNSAPDKSGLPSDRFSAERTGGSVSTLTIQRTQQEDSAVYLCVSSLDRGDNSPLHFGNGTRLTVT.

V usage is TRBV18 and J usage is TRBJ2-2; D may correspond to TRBD1 or TRBD2 (9 bases each). Per germline, CDR1 KGHSH and CDR2 LQKENI. Trimming removed 3 bases from V and 2 bases from J, with 28 bases in between. The CDR3 runs 21 residues. CDR3 in amino acids: CASSPGTGRIAGAVNTGELFF. Written as DNA, the CDR3 is TGTGCCAGCTCACCCGGGACAGGGCGCATAGCGGGGGCAGTCAACACCGGGGAGCTGTTTTTT.

This clone has just one count. The rearrangement links TRBV9 to TRBJ1-2, with a tentative D call TRBD1 (5 bases). The CDR3 runs to 14 residues. Germline-derived CDR1 and CDR2 are SGDLS and YYNGEE. V gave up 0 bases and J gave up 6 bases, with 12 bases separating them. This CDR3 reads CASSVARDLDGYTF. CDR3 bases: TGTGCCAGCAGCGTAGCCCGGGACCTCGATGGCTACACCTTC. Full variable domain (missing parts from reference TRBV9 and TRBJ1-2): DSGVTQTPKHLITATGQRVTLRCSPRSGDLSVYWYQQSLDQGLQFLIQYYNGEERAKGNILERFSAQQFPDLHSELNLSSLELGDSALYFCASSVARDLDGYTFGSGTRLTVV.

This clone was recorded once. This rearrangement joins TRBV7-9 to TRBJ1-1, with D tentatively TRBD1 (5 bases). In germline, CDR1 is SEHNR, CDR2 FQNEAQ (reference sequence). The CDR3 covers 17 residues. V was shortened by 5 bases and J by 8 bases, with 27 bases between the two germline ends. As DNA, the CDR3 is TGTGCCAGCAGCCCGACCGGGACGGTATTGAGAGAGATCGAAGCTTTCTTT. Translated, it gives CASSPTGTVLREIEAFF.

V and J are TRBV7-9 and TRBJ2-7; perhaps TRBD2 as D (5 bases). The CDR3 loop spans 14 amino acids. CDR1 is SEHNR, CDR2 FQNEAQ, per germline (reference sequence). The V end was cut by 5 bases, the J end by 1 base, with 12 bases between. The CDR3 region has the DNA TGTGCCAGCAGCCCCATGGGGAGATCCTACGAGCAGTACTTC. It encodes CASSPMGRSYEQYF.

The chain couples TRBV7-2 to TRBJ2-3; unclear D gene. The CDR3 is 13 amino acids. From germline, CDR1 is SGHTA and CDR2 FQGNSA. The V gene lost 5 bases and the J gene lost 0 bases, with 6 bases spanning the gap. CDR3 nucleotide sequence: TGTGCCAGCAGCCCGGCTAGCACAGATACGCAGTATTTT. Encoded protein: CASSPASTDTQYF.

The rearrangement links TRBV5-4 to TRBJ2-7; TRBD1 matches at 10 bases. Germline assignment: CDR1 SGHNT and CDR2 YYREEE (reference sequence). The V segment lost 4 bases and the J segment 6 bases; nucleotides outside the gene matches: 10. The CDR3 is made up of 15 amino acids. The DNA of the CDR3 is TGTGCCAGCAGCAAGGACAGGGGGGCCCGTGGCGAGCAGTACTTC. It specifies CASSKDRGARGEQYF.

This clone occurred a few times. The genes are TRBV13 and TRBJ2-1; 7 positions agree with TRBD2. The CDR3 is 16 residues long. Per the germline V gene, CDR1 is PRHDT and CDR2 is FYEKMQ (reference sequence). V gave up 0 bases and J gave up 4 bases; unmatched junction bases: 6. Here the CDR3 DNA reads TGTGCCAGCAGCTTAGGGACCCAGCGGGGTTACAATGAGCAGTTCTTC. Translation: CASSLGTQRGYNEQFF.

This clone appeared a few times. The chain recombines TRBV2 with TRBJ1-2; TRBD1 matches 8 bases. After removal of 4 bases from V and 6 bases from J, the junction contained 7 bases not matched to a gene. This CDR3 spans 14 amino acids. Per the germline V gene, CDR1 is SNHLY and CDR2 is FYNNEI. The CDR3 here is CASSVVRGRDGYTF. CDR3 DNA sequence: TGTGCCAGCAGTGTCGTCAGGGGGCGCGATGGCTACACCTTC.

The J gene is TRBJ1-1, the V gene TRBV11-1; D perhaps matches TRBD1 (6 bases). CDR1 and CDR2 (germline): SGHAT, FQDESV (reference sequence). The CDR3 has 14 residues. V lost 5 bases and J lost 5, with 15 bases in between. The DNA for the CDR3 is TGTGCCAGCAGCGAACAACAGGGTCGGACTGAAGCTTTCTTT. Its protein product is CASSEQQGRTEAFF.

A single count supports this clone. V is TRBV28 and J is TRBJ2-5; D is undetermined. CDR1 MDHEN and CDR2 SYDVKM come from the germline V gene. The CDR3 totals 12 residues. V lost 7 bases to trimming and J lost 7 bases, with 13 bases between them. This CDR3 reads CASTGRAGTQYF. As DNA, the CDR3 is TGTGCCAGCACAGGAAGGGCAGGGACCCAGTACTTC.

This chain uses TRBV7-2 with TRBJ2-2; 7 nucleotides line up with TRBD2. The V segment lost 11 bases and the J segment 2 bases; nucleotides outside the gene matches: 5. The CDR3 is made up of 13 amino acids. The germline CDR1 and CDR2 sequences are SGHTA and FQGNSA. CDR3 DNA: TGTGCCTCGGGGAGGGGTAACACCGGGGAGCTGTTTTTT. Its translation: CASGRGNTGELFF.

The chain uses TRBV10-3 and TRBJ1-2; weak D call: TRBD1 (5 bases). The germline V gene has CDR1 ENHRY and CDR2 SYGVKD. Deletions cut 3 bases from V and 2 bases from J, with 10 bases between. The CDR3 is 14 residues long. The CDR3 reads CAISDSGLNYGYTF. CDR3 in DNA: TGTGCCATCAGTGATTCGGGACTCAACTATGGCTACACCTTC.